These T cell receptor beta chains were read from a single sample in a study of blood T cell repertoires in COVID-19. Generated by immunoSEQ multiplex PCR, the TCRdb table keeps only in-frame clones and is missing some. The profile shows hundreds of thousands of clones, 90% of them singletons. Sequencing input: PBMCs or T cells enriched from blood (not recorded which). These receptors were collected from a man in his sixties who had recovered from COVID-19. CDR3s include the opening cysteine and the closing phenylalanine or tryptophan. Each record gives: V gene, D gene, clone size, J gene, CDR3 protein, CDR3 DNA. The D gene is left open where the match is weak. Some rows mark clone size as missing; the rest say once, few, many or name a class of expanded clone.

>TRBV12-3/TRBV12-4|TRBD1|.|TRBJ1-1
CASSIGQGVEAFF
TGTGCCAGCAGTATCGGACAGGGGGTTGAAGCTTTCTTT
>TRBV7-9|TRBD1|.|TRBJ1-2
CASSSLPGTGGGYTF
TGTGCCAGCAGCTCATTGCCCGGGACAGGGGGAGGCTACACCTTC
>TRBV6-6|TRBD1|.|TRBJ2-1
CASSPDRVDNEQFF
TGTGCCAGCAGCCCGGACAGGGTGGACAATGAGCAGTTCTTC
>TRBV5-8|TRBD1|.|TRBJ1-5
CASTHRGSNQPQHF
TGTGCCAGCACCCACAGGGGAAGCAATCAGCCCCAGCATTTT
>TRBV14|.|.|TRBJ1-1
CASSLTDGGEAFF
TGTGCCAGCAGCCTCACGGACGGGGGAGAAGCTTTCTTT
>TRBV6-6|.|.|TRBJ2-2
CASSTKRVGGELFF
TGTGCCAGCAGTACTAAGCGGGTAGGCGGGGAGCTGTTTTTT
>TRBV7-2|.|.|TRBJ1-4
CASSLRRTNEKLFF
TGTGCCAGCAGCCTTAGGCGGACTAATGAAAAACTGTTTTTT
>TRBV6-6|.|.|TRBJ2-2
CASRIGTVNTGELFF
TGTGCCAGCAGGATCGGTACAGTGAACACCGGGGAGCTGTTTTTT
>TRBV30|.|few|TRBJ1-6
CAWSVSLEGYSPLHF
TGTGCCTGGAGTGTATCTCTGGAGGGTTATTCACCCCTCCACTTT
>TRBV7-8|.|.|TRBJ1-1
CASSLAPSRTEAFF
TGTGCCAGCAGCTTAGCTCCGTCCAGGACAGAAGCTTTCTTT
>TRBV27|.|few|TRBJ2-1
CASRYLRRRAGDHNEQFF
TGTGCCAGCAGATACCTAAGGCGTCGGGCAGGGGACCACAATGAGCAGTTCTTC
>TRBV18|.|.|TRBJ1-5
CASSPLPRQRNYQPQHF
TGTGCCAGCTCACCACTACCAAGACAGCGAAATTATCAGCCCCAGCATTTT
>TRBV5-6|.|.|TRBJ1-1
CASSLYPGRATEAFF
TGTGCCAGCAGCTTGTATCCAGGGAGGGCCACTGAAGCTTTCTTT
>TRBV30|TRBD1|.|TRBJ1-1
CAWDGQGFTEAFF
TGTGCCTGGGACGGACAGGGTTTCACTGAAGCTTTCTTT
>TRBV18|TRBD1|.|TRBJ2-3
CASSSTARQGADTQYF
TGTGCCAGCTCTTCCACAGCGAGACAGGGGGCAGATACGCAGTATTTT
>TRBV12-3/TRBV12-4|.|.|TRBJ2-7
CASRTQGPGEQYF
TGTGCCAGCAGGACTCAGGGCCCGGGCGAGCAGTACTTC
>TRBV24-1|TRBD1|.|TRBJ2-1
CATSDPGQGNEQFF
TGTGCCACCAGTGACCCGGGACAGGGCAATGAGCAGTTCTTC
>TRBV5-1|TRBD1|.|TRBJ2-7
CASSRGQVYEQYF
TGCGCCAGCAGCCGGGGACAGGTTTACGAGCAGTACTTC
>TRBV10-3|.|.|TRBJ1-6
CAISESLIQGARNSPLHF
TGTGCCATCAGTGAGTCTTTAATCCAAGGGGCGCGAAATTCACCCCTCCACTTT
>TRBV19|.|few|TRBJ1-2
CASTPSVFYYGYTF
TGTGCCAGTACCCCTTCGGTTTTTTACTATGGCTACACCTTC
>TRBV30|TRBD2|.|TRBJ2-1
CAWSRGLETEQFF
TGTGCCTGGAGTAGGGGACTAGAGACTGAGCAGTTCTTC
>TRBV6-5|.|.|TRBJ2-1
CASSSGRALQFF
TGTGCCAGCAGTTCAGGGCGAGCGCTTCAGTTCTTC
>TRBV7-9|.|.|TRBJ2-5
CASSPHGQKSQETQYF
TGTGCCAGCAGCCCTCATGGGCAGAAGTCCCAAGAGACCCAGTACTTC
>TRBV6-2/TRBV6-3|.|.|TRBJ1-5
CASSYSNQGSRSNQPQHF
TGTGCCAGCAGTTACTCGAACCAGGGGAGTAGGAGCAATCAGCCCCAGCATTTT
>TRBV9|.|.|TRBJ2-5
CASSVADSLQETQYF
TGTGCCAGCAGCGTAGCTGACAGCCTCCAAGAGACCCAGTACTTC
>TRBV19|TRBD2|.|TRBJ2-7
CARPFRRLAGVNEQYF
TGTGCCAGGCCGTTCCGACGACTAGCGGGAGTTAACGAGCAGTACTTC
>TRBV7-8|TRBD1|.|TRBJ2-5
CASSLEGTGGLQETQYF
TGTGCCAGCAGCTTAGAAGGGACAGGGGGCCTCCAAGAGACCCAGTACTTC
>TRBV25-1|.|.|TRBJ1-5
CASSGNQGIGNQPQHF
TGTGCCAGCAGTGGAAATCAGGGAATTGGCAATCAGCCCCAGCATTTT
>TRBV7-3|.|.|TRBJ2-1
CASSTSRGTLGEQFF
TGTGCCAGCAGCACCTCCCGGGGGACTCTAGGGGAGCAGTTCTTC
>TRBV4-1|TRBD1|.|TRBJ1-2
CASSHLVRDRGDYGYTF
TGCGCCAGCAGCCATCTTGTTCGGGACAGGGGCGACTATGGCTACACCTTC
>TRBV6-5|TRBD1|.|TRBJ1-1
CASRGRGGGSEAFF
TGTGCCAGCAGGGGGAGAGGGGGCGGCTCTGAAGCTTTCTTT
>TRBV5-4|.|.|TRBJ2-3
CASSSSIPDTQYF
TGTGCCAGCAGCTCTAGCATCCCAGATACGCAGTATTTT
>TRBV18|.|few|TRBJ1-3
CASSQQGAGNTIYF
TGTGCCAGCTCACAACAGGGTGCTGGAAACACCATATATTTT